The following is a TCR beta chain sequence with its context. The authors' processing: From reference gene primer amplification, estimates of nucleated cell counts were derived. Assay used: immunoSEQ multiplex PCR; TCRdb lists only in-frame clones, some missing. V, J and clone size derive from that table, while D and trimming were established from the DNA sequence. The sample includes roughly 250,000 clones, around 90% of them seen just once. The data belong to a study of blood T cell repertoires in COVID-19. Across the whole study: PBMCs, B-cell-depleted T cells, or T cells were the source of the cDNA or gDNA that made up the material.

The sequence came from a young woman with acute or convalescent COVID-19. Sequences were obtained from peripheral blood.

CDR3 sequence: CASSFLGTEAFF. The CDR3 region has the DNA TGTGCCAGCAGTTTTCTCGGGACAGAAGCTTTCTTT. This rearrangement joins TRBV12-3 or TRBV12-4 to TRBJ1-1; the D gene is possibly TRBD1 (6 bases). The CDR3 spans 12 residues. The V gene lost 3 bases and the J gene lost 8 bases, with 10 bases spanning the gap.